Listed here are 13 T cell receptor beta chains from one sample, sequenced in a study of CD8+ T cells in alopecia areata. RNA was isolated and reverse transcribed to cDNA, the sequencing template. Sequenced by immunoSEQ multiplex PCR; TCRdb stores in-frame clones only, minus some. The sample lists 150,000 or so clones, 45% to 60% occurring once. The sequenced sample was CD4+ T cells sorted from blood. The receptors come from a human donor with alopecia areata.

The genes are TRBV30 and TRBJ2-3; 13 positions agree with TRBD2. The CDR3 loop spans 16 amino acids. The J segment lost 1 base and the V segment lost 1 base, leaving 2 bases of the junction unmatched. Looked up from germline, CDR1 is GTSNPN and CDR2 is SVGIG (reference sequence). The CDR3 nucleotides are TGTGCCTGGAGTGCGGGACTAGCGGGACGCACAGATACGCAGTATTTT. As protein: CAWSAGLAGRTDTQYF.

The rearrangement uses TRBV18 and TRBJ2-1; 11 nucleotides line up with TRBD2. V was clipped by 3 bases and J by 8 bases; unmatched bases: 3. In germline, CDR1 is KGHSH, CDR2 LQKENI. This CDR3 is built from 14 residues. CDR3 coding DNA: TGTGCCAGCTCACCTACTAGCGGGAGTTATGAGCAGTTCTTC. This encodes CASSPTSGSYEQFF.

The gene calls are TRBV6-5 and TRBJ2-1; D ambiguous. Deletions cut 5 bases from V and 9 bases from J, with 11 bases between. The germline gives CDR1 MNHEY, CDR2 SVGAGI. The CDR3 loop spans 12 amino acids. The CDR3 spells CASSDGWGEQFF. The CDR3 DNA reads TGTGCCAGCAGTGATGGGTGGGGTGAGCAGTTCTTC.

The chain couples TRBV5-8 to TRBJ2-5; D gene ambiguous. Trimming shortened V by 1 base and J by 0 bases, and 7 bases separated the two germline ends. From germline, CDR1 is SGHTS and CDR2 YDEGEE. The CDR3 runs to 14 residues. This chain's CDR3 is CASSLSSYQETQYF. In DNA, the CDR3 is TGTGCCAGCAGCTTGTCGTCGTACCAAGAGACCCAGTACTTC.

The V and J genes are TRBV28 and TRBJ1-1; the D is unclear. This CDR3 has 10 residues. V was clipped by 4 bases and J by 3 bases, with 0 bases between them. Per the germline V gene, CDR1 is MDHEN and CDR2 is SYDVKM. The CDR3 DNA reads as TGTGCCAGCAGTTACACTGAAGCTTTCTTT. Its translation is CASSYTEAFF.

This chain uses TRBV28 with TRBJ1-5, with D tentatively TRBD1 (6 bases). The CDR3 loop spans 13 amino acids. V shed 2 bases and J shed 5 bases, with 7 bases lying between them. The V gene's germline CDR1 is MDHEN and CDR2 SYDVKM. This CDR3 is CASSLRGYQPQHF. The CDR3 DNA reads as TGTGCCAGCAGTTTAAGGGGGTATCAGCCCCAGCATTTT. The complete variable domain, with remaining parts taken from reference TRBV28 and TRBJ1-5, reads DVKVTQSSRYLVKRTGEKVFLECVQDMDHENMFWYRQDPGLGLRLIYFSYDVKMKEKGDIPEGYSVSREKKERFSLILESASTNQTSMYLCASSLRGYQPQHFGDGTRLSIL.

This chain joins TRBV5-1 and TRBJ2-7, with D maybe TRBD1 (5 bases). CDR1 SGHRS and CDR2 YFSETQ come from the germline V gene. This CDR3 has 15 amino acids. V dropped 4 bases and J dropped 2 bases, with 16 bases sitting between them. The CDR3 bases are TGCGCCAGCAGCCCAGAATTAAGGGGCGCCTACGAGCAGTACTTC. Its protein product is CASSPELRGAYEQYF.

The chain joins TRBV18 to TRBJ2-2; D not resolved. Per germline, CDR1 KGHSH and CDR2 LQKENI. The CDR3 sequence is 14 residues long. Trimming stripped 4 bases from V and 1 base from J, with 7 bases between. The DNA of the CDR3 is TGTGCCAGCTCACAAAGCGAGAACACCGGGGAGCTGTTTTTT. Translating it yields CASSQSENTGELFF.

In DNA, the CDR3 is TGTGCCAGCAGCCCGACCCTCCGACAGGGGTCCTCCTCTGGGGCCAACGTCCTGACTTTC. It specifies CASSPTLRQGSSSGANVLTF. This sequence joins TRBV9 and TRBJ2-6; 8 nucleotides match TRBD1. This CDR3 region has 20 residues. Germline CDR1 reads SGDLS; CDR2 reads YYNGEE. Trimming at V came to 4 bases and at J to 0 bases, leaving 15 bases not matched to a gene.

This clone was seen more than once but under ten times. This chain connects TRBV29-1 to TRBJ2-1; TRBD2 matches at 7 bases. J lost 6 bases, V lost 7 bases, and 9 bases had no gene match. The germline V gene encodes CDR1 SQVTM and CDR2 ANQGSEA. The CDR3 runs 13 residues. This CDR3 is CSAGRGSINEQFF. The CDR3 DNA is TGCAGCGCGGGCCGCGGGAGTATCAATGAGCAGTTCTTC.

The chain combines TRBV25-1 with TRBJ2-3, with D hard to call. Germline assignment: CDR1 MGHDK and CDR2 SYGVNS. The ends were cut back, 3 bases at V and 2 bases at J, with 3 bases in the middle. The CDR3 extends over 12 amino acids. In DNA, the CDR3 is TGTGCCAGCAGTGAGAACACAGATACGCAGTATTTT. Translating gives CASSENTDTQYF.

The CDR3 sequence is CASWAPQETQYF. Here the CDR3 DNA reads TGTGCCAGCTGGGCACCTCAAGAGACCCAGTACTTC. The chain carries TRBV5-4 and TRBJ2-5; no definite D call. V gave up 7 bases and J gave up 2 bases, with 9 bases separating them. The CDR3 totals 12 residues. In germline, CDR1 is SGHNT, CDR2 YYREEE (reference sequence).

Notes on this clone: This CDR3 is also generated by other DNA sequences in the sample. The CDR3 region has the DNA TGCGCCAGCAGCTTGGCCGGGAGTCAGCCCCAGCATTTT. It encodes CASSLAGSQPQHF. The V call is TRBV5-1, the J call TRBJ1-5, with D unclear. The CDR3 is made up of 13 amino acids. From germline, CDR1 is SGHRS and CDR2 YFSETQ. V was clipped by 0 bases and J by 6 bases, with 7 bases between them.